The 22 T cell receptor beta chains presented below share a single source sample, sequenced in a study of T cell clusters in autoimmune cytopenias. TRB was amplified from about 270 ng of peripheral blood genomic DNA per sample. TRB was amplified by touch-down multiplex PCR, primer pools A and B combined. Reanalyzing the multiplex PCR reads, TCRdb keeps one entry per CDR3 protein, without DNA. This sample's clone table lists several thousand distinct CDR3 sequences. The sequencing input was peripheral blood. The origin of the receptors is a human donor with an autoimmune cytopenia or autoimmune hepatitis (not recorded which).

The chain joins TRBV19 to TRBJ1-5. CDR3 length: 12 amino acids. The germline gives CDR1 LNHDA, CDR2 SQIVND (reference sequence). The CDR3 spells CASSEYIQPQHF. Full variable domain (remainder filled in from reference TRBV19 and TRBJ1-5): DGGITQSPKYLFRKEGQNVTLSCEQNLNHDAMYWYRQDPGQGLRLIYYSQIVNDFQKGDIAEGYSVSREKKESFPLTVTSAQKNPTAFYLCASSEYIQPQHFGDGTRLSIL.

The chain carries TRBV10-3 and TRBJ2-1; checking the TCRdb D call of TRBD1 is not possible without DNA. CDR1 and CDR2 from the germline V gene are ENHRY and SYGVKD. CDR3 length: 14 residues. CDR3 sequence: CAISAWTENNEQFF.

Its frequency marks this clonotype as medium-sized. The chain employs TRBV29-1 and TRBJ1-5. The length of the CDR3 is 17 residues. CDR1 is SQVTM, CDR2 ANQGSEA, per germline. This chain's CDR3 is CSAWGFDGSLIDQPQHF.

This clonotype counts as medium-sized by frequency. The V and J genes are TRBV15 and TRBJ1-3. The CDR3 is 16 residues long. CDR1 LNHNV and CDR2 YYDKDF come from the germline V gene (reference sequence). Here the CDR3 reads CATSRDPLSSGNTIYF.

Measured by frequency, this clonotype is medium-sized. The rearrangement links TRBV6-1 to TRBJ1-6. This CDR3 comprises 15 residues. Germline CDR1 and CDR2: MNHNS and SASEGT. CDR3 residues: CASSELAGGRSPLHF.

V gene TRBV6-1 combines with J gene TRBJ1-5; TCRdb returns TRBD1, unconfirmable since there is no DNA. The CDR3 contains 15 residues. The germline gives CDR1 MNHNS, CDR2 SASEGT. This CDR3 reads CASRGGGGQQQPQHF.

The chain joins TRBV6-5 to TRBJ1-3. The CDR3 spans 16 residues. Per the germline V gene, CDR1 is MNHEY and CDR2 is SVGAGI. This chain's CDR3 is CASSQNPGTVLKTIYF.

This clonotype shows up as medium-sized (0.01 to 0.1%) by frequency. This chain joins TRBV6-6 and TRBJ1-5; TCRdb indicates TRBD1, and absent DNA this call remains unverified. This CDR3 contains 14 residues. CDR1 and CDR2 (germline): MNHNY, SVGAGI (reference sequence). CDR3 residues: CASDRGLDNQPQHF.

The chain combines TRBV11-3 with TRBJ1-5; no DNA is available, so the TRBD1 call from TCRdb remains unchecked. The CDR3 is 16 residues long. Germline V gene sequence: CDR1 SGHNT, CDR2 YENEEA. CDR3 amino acids: CASSLARTGETQPQHF.

In terms of frequency, this clonotype is medium-sized (0.01 to 0.1%). This rearrangement joins TRBV19 to TRBJ1-4. Germline V gene sequence: CDR1 LNHDA, CDR2 SQIVND (reference sequence). The CDR3 sequence is 14 residues long. This chain's CDR3 is CASSISGVSEKLFF.

This clonotype is called medium-sized (0.01 to 0.1%) based on its frequency. The chain is built from TRBV29-1 and TRBJ1-1. CDR3 length equals 13 residues. Germline V CDR1 and CDR2: SQVTM, ANQGSEA. The CDR3 sequence is CSVERPLATEAFF.

This clonotype is classed as medium-sized by frequency. This chain uses TRBV7-9 with TRBJ1-1. Germline CDR1 SEHNR, CDR2 FQNEAQ (reference sequence). The CDR3 is 12 amino acids. The CDR3 loop is CASSFSVRGAFF.

The chain has TRBV5-4 and TRBJ1-6; TCRdb's D call, TRBD1, is unchecked because there is no DNA. Germline-derived CDR1 and CDR2 are SGHNT and YYREEE (reference sequence). The CDR3 contains 18 residues. The CDR3 loop reads CASSFLEGDRQRNSPLHF. Using reference TRBV5-4 and TRBJ1-6 for the parts outside the CDR3, the full variable domain is ETGVTQSPTHLIKTRGQQVTLRCSSQSGHNTVSWYQQALGQGPQFIFQYYREEENGRGNFPPRFSGLQFPNYSSELNVNALELDDSALYLCASSFLEGDRQRNSPLHFGNGTRLTVT.

Frequency places this clonotype as medium-sized. The chain combines TRBV5-4 with TRBJ1-2. The CDR3 has 13 amino acids. Germline V lookup: CDR1 SGHNT, CDR2 YYREEE (reference sequence). CDR3 loop: CASSLDRTYGYTF.

CDR3 in amino acids: CASQTSGGSNEQFF. J is TRBJ2-1 and V is TRBV5-5; TCRdb's D gene call, TRBD2, goes unchecked for lack of DNA. The germline V gene has CDR1 SGHKS and CDR2 YYEKEE (reference sequence). The CDR3 is 14 amino acids.

This clonotype counts as medium-sized by frequency. The V and J genes are TRBV19 and TRBJ1-2; the TCRdb call, TRBD1, lacks DNA for checking. CDR3 length: 15 amino acids. Germline V gene data show CDR1 as LNHDA and CDR2 as SQIVND (reference sequence). CDR3 sequence: CASRGQSPRGYGYTF.

The genes are TRBV4-1 and TRBJ2-5; TCRdb returns TRBD1, unconfirmable since there is no DNA. Per the germline V gene, CDR1 is MGHRA and CDR2 is YSYEKL. The CDR3 contains 13 residues. The CDR3 sequence is CASSQVGGETQYF.

Considering frequency, this clonotype is medium-sized. Here the CDR3 reads CAISESEVSGANVLTF. V gene TRBV10-3 combines with J gene TRBJ2-6. CDR3 length: 16 residues. CDR1 and CDR2 (germline): ENHRY, SYGVKD.

The genes are TRBV7-9 and TRBJ1-1. The CDR3 totals 13 residues. Germline V CDR1 and CDR2: SEHNR, FQNEAQ (reference sequence). CDR3 sequence: CASSLAVGTEAFF.

This clonotype registers medium-sized (0.01 to 0.1%) by frequency. The chain joins TRBV7-6 to TRBJ2-5; absent DNA, TCRdb's TRBD1 call cannot be checked. Germline V gene data show CDR1 as SGHVS and CDR2 as FNYEAQ. The CDR3 spans 14 residues. CDR3 loop: CASSNQGIQETQYF.

The chain carries TRBV5-1 and TRBJ1-4; TCRdb names TRBD1, which stays unverified in the absence of DNA. Germline V gene data show CDR1 as SGHRS and CDR2 as YFSETQ. The CDR3 is 15 residues long. CDR3 in amino acids: CASSLEGTGPEKLFF. Looking up the rest from reference TRBV5-1 and TRBJ1-4 gives the full variable domain: KAGVTQTPRYLIKTRGQQVTLSCSPISGHRSVSWYQQTPGQGLQFLFEYFSETQRNKGNFPGRFSGRQFSNSRSEMNVSTLELGDSALYLCASSLEGTGPEKLFFGSGTQLSVL.

According to its frequency, this clonotype is medium-sized. The gene calls are TRBV7-9 and TRBJ1-2; TCRdb proposes TRBD1, but this gene call is untestable without DNA. Germline V lookup: CDR1 SEHNR, CDR2 FQNEAQ (reference sequence). The CDR3 covers 13 residues. The CDR3 sequence is CASSLAGAYGYTF. The variable domain in full, completed from reference TRBV7-9 and TRBJ1-2, reads DTGVSQNPRHKITKRGQNVTFRCDPISEHNRLYWYRQTLGQGPEFLTYFQNEAQLEKSRLLSDRFSAERPKGSFSTLEIQRTEQGDSAMYLCASSLAGAYGYTFGSGTRLTVV.